The rows below give T cell receptor beta chains drawn from one sample of a study. Using its own MiXCR run on the multiplex PCR reads, TCRdb lists one record per CDR3 protein. The sample lists some 970 distinct CDR3 sequences, 2.6% occurring once. Sequenced sample: Tregs sorted from blood. The receptors here all came from a female donor with breast cancer. Each CDR3 is given with its conserved first and last residue. The order of the fields is clone size, D gene, J gene, V gene, CDR3 protein, CDR3 DNA. D genes are given only for firm matches. The listing skips clone size in some rows; elsewhere it reads once, few, many or a size class.

abundance: medium-sized; d_gene: NA; j_gene: TRBJ1-2; v_gene: TRBV12-3/TRBV12-4; CDR3aa: CASSLDPRRGYTF; CDR3nt: TGTGCCAGCAGTTTAGACCCCAGGAGGGGCTACACCTTC
abundance: medium-sized; d_gene: NA; j_gene: TRBJ1-2; v_gene: TRBV12-3/TRBV12-4; CDR3aa: CASSLYWGANYGYTF; CDR3nt: TGTGCCAGCAGCTTGTATTGGGGCGCTAACTATGGCTACACCTTC
abundance: medium-sized; d_gene: NA; j_gene: TRBJ1-2; v_gene: TRBV12-3/TRBV12-4; CDR3aa: CASSRYGTENTYGYTF; CDR3nt: TGTGCCAGCAGCCGATACGGGACTGAAAACACGTATGGCTACACCTTC
abundance: medium-sized; d_gene: TRBD1; j_gene: TRBJ1-2; v_gene: TRBV12-5; CDR3aa: CASGLVSGTGVRGYTF; CDR3nt: TGTGCTAGTGGTTTGGTCTCCGGGACAGGGGTTCGGGGCTACACCTTC
abundance: medium-sized; d_gene: NA; j_gene: TRBJ1-2; v_gene: TRBV12-3/TRBV12-4; CDR3aa: CASSLTESYGYTF; CDR3nt: TGTGCCAGCAGTTTAACAGAGTCCTATGGCTACACCTTC
abundance: medium-sized; d_gene: NA; j_gene: TRBJ1-2; v_gene: TRBV12-3/TRBV12-4; CDR3aa: CASGQTGRQTNYGYTF; CDR3nt: TGTGCCAGCGGGCAGACAGGTCGACAGACTAACTATGGCTACACCTTC
abundance: medium-sized; d_gene: TRBD1; j_gene: TRBJ1-2; v_gene: TRBV12-3/TRBV12-4; CDR3aa: CASSRDRVDYGYTF; CDR3nt: TGTGCCAGCAGTCGGGACAGGGTGGACTATGGCTACACCTTC
abundance: large; d_gene: NA; j_gene: TRBJ1-2; v_gene: TRBV12-3/TRBV12-4; CDR3aa: CASTQTESYGYTF; CDR3nt: TGTGCCAGCACCCAGACAGAGAGCTATGGCTACACCTTC
abundance: once; d_gene: TRBD1; j_gene: TRBJ1-2; v_gene: TRBV12-3/TRBV12-4; CDR3aa: CASSFDRGGYGYTF; CDR3nt: TGTGCCAGCAGTTTCGACAGGGGCGGCTATGGCTACACCTTC
abundance: medium-sized; d_gene: TRBD1; j_gene: TRBJ1-2; v_gene: TRBV12-3/TRBV12-4; CDR3aa: CASSATPGQSYGYTF; CDR3nt: TGTGCCAGCAGTGCCACCCCGGGACAGAGCTATGGCTACACCTTC
abundance: NA; d_gene: NA; j_gene: TRBJ1-2; v_gene: TRBV12-3/TRBV12-4; CDR3aa: CASRVTGNYGYTF; CDR3nt: TGTGCCAGCAGGGTCACAGGTAACTATGGCTACACCTTC
abundance: medium-sized; d_gene: NA; j_gene: TRBJ1-2; v_gene: TRBV12-3/TRBV12-4; CDR3aa: CASSRSHQNGYTF; CDR3nt: TGTGCCAGCAGCAGGTCCCATCAGAATGGCTACACCTTC
abundance: medium-sized; d_gene: NA; j_gene: TRBJ1-2; v_gene: TRBV12-3/TRBV12-4; CDR3aa: CASSTGHPYGYTF; CDR3nt: TGTGCCAGCAGTACGGGACACCCATATGGCTACACCTTC
abundance: medium-sized; d_gene: NA; j_gene: TRBJ1-2; v_gene: TRBV12-3/TRBV12-4; CDR3aa: CASSFEQGYGYTF; CDR3nt: TGTGCCAGCAGTTTTGAGCAGGGTTATGGCTACACCTTC
abundance: medium-sized; d_gene: NA; j_gene: TRBJ1-2; v_gene: TRBV12-3/TRBV12-4; CDR3aa: CASSSAGENGYTF; CDR3nt: TGTGCCAGCAGTTCGGCAGGGGAGAATGGCTACACCTTC
abundance: NA; d_gene: NA; j_gene: TRBJ1-2; v_gene: TRBV12-3/TRBV12-4; CDR3aa: CASITVNYGYTF; CDR3nt: TGTGCCAGCATTACTGTGAACTATGGCTACACCTTC
abundance: large; d_gene: NA; j_gene: TRBJ1-2; v_gene: TRBV12-3/TRBV12-4; CDR3aa: CASSLVVGAGGYTF; CDR3nt: TGTGCCAGCAGTTTAGTGGTAGGGGCGGGCGGCTACACCTTC
abundance: medium-sized; d_gene: NA; j_gene: TRBJ1-2; v_gene: TRBV12-3/TRBV12-4; CDR3aa: CASSLPGLGYTF; CDR3nt: TGTGCCAGCAGCCTGCCGGGTCTTGGCTACACCTTC
abundance: medium-sized; d_gene: NA; j_gene: TRBJ1-2; v_gene: TRBV12-3/TRBV12-4; CDR3aa: CASSLGGYYGYTF; CDR3nt: TGTGCCAGCAGTTTGGGTGGTTACTATGGCTACACCTTC